This TCR beta chain derives from a study of beta chain features in type 1 diabetes. CD4+ cells of the naive, central memory, regulatory and stem cell-like memory types were sorted via CD45RO/CCR7/CD25/CD127/CD95/CD27. In all sorted populations, purity surpassed 95%. The entirety of the isolated RNA underwent reverse transcription, so expressed TCRB transcripts were sequenced. Sequencing used immunoSEQ multiplex PCR; TCRdb keeps in-frame clones, though not all of them. The sample lists roughly 300,000 clones, approximately 9.7% occurring once. Whole-study findings and limits: When Type 1 diabetes patients were examined, their TCRB CDR3s proved moderately but significantly shorter in all four CD4+ subsets.

In this sample, this clone turned up a few times. Its antigen is as yet unknown. Germline values: CDR1 SGHTA, CDR2 FQGNSA. The ends lost 1 base at V and 1 base at J; junction bases unmatched: 11. This CDR3 comprises 18 residues. The gene calls are TRBV7-2 and TRBJ1-2, with 8 bases identical to TRBD1. This clonotype was sampled from a man aged 30 to 45 with type 1 diabetes. Source material: central memory CD4+ T cells from blood. CDR3: CASSLGQGKWWDNYGYTF. The CDR3, as DNA: TGTGCCAGCAGCTTAGGACAGGGGAAGTGGTGGGATAACTATGGCTACACCTTC.